The rows below give T cell receptor beta chains drawn from one sample of a study of blood T cell repertoires in COVID-19. Assay used: immunoSEQ multiplex PCR; TCRdb lists only in-frame clones, some missing. Of 300,000 to 350,000 clones in the sample, more than 85% were seen once. Material: PBMCs or T cells enriched from blood (not recorded which). These receptors all come from a woman aged 30 to 39 who had recovered from COVID-19. Each CDR3 is given with its conserved first and last residue. The D gene is left open where the match is weak. Rows give clone size only sometimes, using once, few, many, or a class for an expanded clone.

d_call: TRBD2; clone_size: -; j_call: TRBJ2-7; v_call: TRBV28; cdr3_aa: CASNIAGGRYEQYF; cdr3_nt: TGTGCCAGCAACATAGCGGGGGGTCGGTACGAGCAGTACTTC
d_call: -; clone_size: -; j_call: TRBJ2-3; v_call: TRBV7-9; cdr3_aa: CASSLELGATHGDTQYF; cdr3_nt: TGTGCCAGCAGCTTAGAGTTGGGGGCAACCCACGGGGATACGCAGTATTTT
d_call: TRBD1; clone_size: once; j_call: TRBJ2-6; v_call: TRBV3-1/TRBV3-2; cdr3_aa: CASSQDRLGQGAPGANVLTF; cdr3_nt: TGTGCCAGCAGCCAAGATAGGTTAGGACAGGGGGCTCCCGGGGCCAACGTCCTGACTTTC
d_call: -; clone_size: -; j_call: TRBJ1-3; v_call: TRBV6-5; cdr3_aa: CASSYLPGGNTIYF; cdr3_nt: TGTGCCAGCAGTTACCTCCCGGGAGGAAACACCATATATTTT
d_call: TRBD1; clone_size: -; j_call: TRBJ1-5; v_call: TRBV30; cdr3_aa: CAWSVGTGASNQPQHF; cdr3_nt: TGTGCCTGGAGTGTAGGGACAGGGGCGAGCAATCAGCCCCAGCATTTT
d_call: -; clone_size: -; j_call: TRBJ2-3; v_call: TRBV7-9; cdr3_aa: CASSPPYSSGYF; cdr3_nt: TGTGCCAGCAGCCCCCCTTACTCCTCGGGGTATTTT
d_call: TRBD2; clone_size: -; j_call: TRBJ2-7; v_call: TRBV2; cdr3_aa: CAPGGGSSYEQYF; cdr3_nt: TGTGCACCCGGGGGGGGGAGCTCCTACGAGCAGTACTTC
d_call: TRBD1; clone_size: -; j_call: TRBJ1-2; v_call: TRBV5-4; cdr3_aa: CASSLNRGAYGYTF; cdr3_nt: TGTGCCAGCAGCTTGAACAGGGGAGCTTATGGCTACACCTTC
d_call: TRBD1; clone_size: -; j_call: TRBJ1-1; v_call: TRBV5-1; cdr3_aa: CASSRSSGQGNTEAFF; cdr3_nt: TGCGCCAGCAGCCGGAGTTCGGGACAGGGGAACACTGAAGCTTTCTTT
d_call: -; clone_size: -; j_call: TRBJ1-1; v_call: TRBV27; cdr3_aa: CASSQARSFVF; cdr3_nt: TGTGCCAGCAGTCAAGCCCGGAGCTTTGTCTTT
d_call: TRBD1; clone_size: -; j_call: TRBJ2-1; v_call: TRBV29-1; cdr3_aa: CSVDRGNEQFF; cdr3_nt: TGCAGCGTTGACAGGGGGAATGAGCAGTTCTTC
d_call: -; clone_size: many; j_call: TRBJ1-5; v_call: TRBV4-1; cdr3_aa: CASSQVVGFAGQPQHF; cdr3_nt: TGCGCCAGCAGCCAAGTGGTGGGGTTTGCGGGACAGCCCCAGCATTTT
d_call: TRBD1; clone_size: -; j_call: TRBJ1-5; v_call: TRBV2; cdr3_aa: CASGGQGPSAQHF; cdr3_nt: TGTGCCAGCGGGGGACAGGGCCCTTCAGCCCAGCATTTT
d_call: -; clone_size: once; j_call: TRBJ1-1; v_call: TRBV5-1; cdr3_aa: CASSHRRGMNTEAFF; cdr3_nt: TGCGCCAGCTCCCATCGGCGGGGGATGAACACTGAAGCTTTCTTT
d_call: -; clone_size: -; j_call: TRBJ2-1; v_call: TRBV5-1; cdr3_aa: CASSPDARRGSEQFF; cdr3_nt: TGCGCCAGCAGCCCGGATGCTCGTAGGGGTTCTGAGCAGTTCTTC
d_call: -; clone_size: few; j_call: TRBJ1-1; v_call: TRBV7-8; cdr3_aa: CASSPLRNTEAFF; cdr3_nt: TGTGCCAGCAGCCCCCTGAGGAACACTGAAGCTTTCTTT
d_call: -; clone_size: -; j_call: TRBJ1-2; v_call: TRBV28; cdr3_aa: CASSLGPKGRGKVNYGYTF; cdr3_nt: TGTGCCAGCAGTTTGGGCCCGAAGGGGCGAGGCAAGGTTAACTATGGCTACACCTTC
d_call: -; clone_size: once; j_call: TRBJ1-2; v_call: TRBV13; cdr3_aa: CASSEARDSGYTF; cdr3_nt: TGTGCCAGCAGTGAAGCCCGGGACTCTGGCTACACCTTC
d_call: -; clone_size: -; j_call: TRBJ1-5; v_call: TRBV24-1; cdr3_aa: CATAPGGDSNQPQHF; cdr3_nt: TGTGCCACCGCGCCTGGAGGGGATAGCAATCAGCCCCAGCATTTT
d_call: -; clone_size: -; j_call: TRBJ1-6; v_call: TRBV5-1; cdr3_aa: CASSSSLNSPLHF; cdr3_nt: TGCGCCAGCAGCTCTAGCTTAAATTCACCCCTCCACTTT
d_call: TRBD1; clone_size: few; j_call: TRBJ2-2; v_call: TRBV30; cdr3_aa: CARPGQGNTGELFF; cdr3_nt: TGTGCCCGCCCGGGACAGGGTAACACCGGGGAGCTGTTTTTT
d_call: -; clone_size: -; j_call: TRBJ2-7; v_call: TRBV27; cdr3_aa: CASSLLQGSSYEQYF; cdr3_nt: TGTGCCAGCAGTCTCCTTCAGGGTTCGAGCTACGAGCAGTACTTC
d_call: TRBD1; clone_size: -; j_call: TRBJ2-1; v_call: TRBV19; cdr3_aa: CASSDRALYNEQFF; cdr3_nt: TGTGCCAGTTCGGACAGGGCCCTCTACAATGAGCAGTTCTTC
d_call: TRBD2; clone_size: -; j_call: TRBJ2-5; v_call: TRBV5-1; cdr3_aa: CASSLAGTSGETQYF; cdr3_nt: TGCGCCAGCAGCTTGGCGGGGACTAGCGGAGAGACCCAGTACTTC
d_call: -; clone_size: -; j_call: TRBJ1-1; v_call: TRBV10-1; cdr3_aa: CASSVGGPNTEAFF; cdr3_nt: TGCGCCAGCAGTGTCGGGGGGCCGAACACTGAAGCTTTCTTT
d_call: TRBD1; clone_size: once; j_call: TRBJ2-4; v_call: TRBV5-1; cdr3_aa: CASSSQGAIGDWNIQYF; cdr3_nt: TGCGCCAGCAGCTCACAGGGGGCTATCGGTGATTGGAACATTCAGTACTTC
d_call: -; clone_size: -; j_call: TRBJ1-6; v_call: TRBV14; cdr3_aa: CASSLKTSNSPLHF; cdr3_nt: TGTGCCAGCAGCCTAAAAACTTCCAATTCACCCCTCCACTTT
d_call: TRBD1; clone_size: -; j_call: TRBJ1-5; v_call: TRBV4-1; cdr3_aa: CASSQEGTGNQPQHF; cdr3_nt: TGCGCCAGCAGCCAAGAAGGGACAGGGAATCAGCCCCAGCATTTT
d_call: TRBD1; clone_size: -; j_call: TRBJ2-3; v_call: TRBV11-3; cdr3_aa: CASSLARDRGRMDTDTQYF; cdr3_nt: TGTGCCAGCAGCTTAGCTAGGGACAGGGGGCGCATGGACACAGATACGCAGTATTTT
d_call: -; clone_size: -; j_call: TRBJ2-1; v_call: TRBV27; cdr3_aa: CASSAPAGLAFSGQFF; cdr3_nt: TGTGCCAGCAGTGCCCCGGCCGGGCTAGCGTTTTCCGGGCAGTTCTTC
d_call: TRBD1; clone_size: -; j_call: TRBJ2-2; v_call: TRBV5-1; cdr3_aa: CASSSDRRNTGELFF; cdr3_nt: TGCGCCAGCAGCTCGGACAGGCGGAACACCGGGGAGCTGTTTTTT
d_call: -; clone_size: -; j_call: TRBJ1-1; v_call: TRBV19; cdr3_aa: CASSPRVNLDTEAFF; cdr3_nt: TGTGCCAGTAGTCCCCGGGTCAATTTGGACACTGAAGCTTTCTTT
d_call: -; clone_size: -; j_call: TRBJ1-5; v_call: TRBV10-3; cdr3_aa: CAISERGRGGNQPQHF; cdr3_nt: TGTGCCATCAGTGAGAGGGGTCGAGGAGGCAATCAGCCCCAGCATTTT
d_call: -; clone_size: -; j_call: TRBJ2-3; v_call: TRBV2; cdr3_aa: CASAPGLKLSDTQYF; cdr3_nt: TGTGCCAGCGCACCGGGACTCAAGTTATCAGATACGCAGTATTTT
d_call: TRBD1; clone_size: -; j_call: TRBJ1-4; v_call: TRBV2; cdr3_aa: CASSSIGQGTNEKLFF; cdr3_nt: TGTGCCAGCAGTTCCATCGGACAGGGGACTAATGAAAAACTGTTTTTT
d_call: TRBD1; clone_size: -; j_call: TRBJ2-1; v_call: TRBV28; cdr3_aa: CASSLGQGTGFF; cdr3_nt: TGTGCCAGCAGTCTCGGACAGGGGACGGGGTTCTTC
d_call: -; clone_size: once; j_call: TRBJ2-1; v_call: TRBV7-9; cdr3_aa: CASGEDSNEQFF; cdr3_nt: TGTGCCAGCGGGGAGGATTCCAATGAGCAGTTCTTC
d_call: TRBD1; clone_size: -; j_call: TRBJ1-1; v_call: TRBV5-4; cdr3_aa: CASSQPQGANTEAFF; cdr3_nt: TGTGCCAGCAGCCAACCGCAGGGGGCTAACACTGAAGCTTTCTTT
d_call: -; clone_size: -; j_call: TRBJ1-1; v_call: TRBV7-8; cdr3_aa: CASSLSSSYPEAFF; cdr3_nt: TGTGCCAGCAGCTTAAGTAGCAGCTATCCCGAAGCTTTCTTT
d_call: -; clone_size: -; j_call: TRBJ2-6; v_call: TRBV6-5; cdr3_aa: CASSGSGANVLTF; cdr3_nt: TGTGCCAGCTCCGGGTCTGGGGCCAACGTCCTGACTTTC
d_call: TRBD2; clone_size: -; j_call: TRBJ2-1; v_call: TRBV19; cdr3_aa: CASSTQGLASYNEQFF; cdr3_nt: TGTGCCAGTAGCACCCAGGGACTAGCGTCCTACAATGAGCAGTTCTTC
d_call: TRBD2; clone_size: -; j_call: TRBJ2-7; v_call: TRBV28; cdr3_aa: CASTSPGGGRNEQYF; cdr3_nt: TGTGCCAGCACCTCGCCTGGGGGGGGAAGGAACGAGCAGTACTTC
d_call: -; clone_size: -; j_call: TRBJ1-1; v_call: TRBV19; cdr3_aa: CASSIGGSAFF; cdr3_nt: TGTGCCAGTAGTATCGGGGGATCGGCTTTCTTT
d_call: TRBD1; clone_size: -; j_call: TRBJ2-7; v_call: TRBV5-1; cdr3_aa: CASSSQGYEQYF; cdr3_nt: TGCGCCAGCAGCTCACAGGGGTACGAGCAGTACTTC
d_call: -; clone_size: -; j_call: TRBJ1-2; v_call: TRBV30; cdr3_aa: CAWRMRGYTF; cdr3_nt: TGTGCCTGGAGAATGCGGGGCTACACCTTC
d_call: -; clone_size: -; j_call: TRBJ1-1; v_call: TRBV3-1/TRBV3-2; cdr3_aa: CASSQAGTFNTEAFF; cdr3_nt: TGTGCCAGCAGCCAAGCCGGGACTTTCAACACTGAAGCTTTCTTT
d_call: -; clone_size: -; j_call: TRBJ2-2; v_call: TRBV28; cdr3_aa: CASSLGGVTTGELFF; cdr3_nt: TGTGCCAGCAGTTTGGGCGGGGTAACGACCGGGGAGCTGTTTTTT
d_call: -; clone_size: once; j_call: TRBJ1-5; v_call: TRBV30; cdr3_aa: CAWSSNTRQPQHF; cdr3_nt: TGTGCCTGGAGTTCAAACACACGCCAGCCCCAGCATTTT
d_call: TRBD2; clone_size: -; j_call: TRBJ2-5; v_call: TRBV24-1; cdr3_aa: CATSDAREAGALETQYF; cdr3_nt: TGTGCCACCAGTGATGCCCGAGAAGCGGGGGCCCTCGAGACCCAGTACTTC
d_call: -; clone_size: -; j_call: TRBJ2-7; v_call: TRBV28; cdr3_aa: CASSWTVYEQYF; cdr3_nt: TGTGCCAGCTCCTGGACAGTCTACGAGCAGTACTTC
d_call: -; clone_size: once; j_call: TRBJ1-5; v_call: TRBV27; cdr3_aa: CASSTGRGNQPQHF; cdr3_nt: TGTGCCAGCAGCACGGGGAGGGGCAATCAGCCCCAGCATTTT
d_call: TRBD1; clone_size: -; j_call: TRBJ2-7; v_call: TRBV4-1; cdr3_aa: CASSHGLGQGAREQYF; cdr3_nt: TGCGCCAGCAGCCATGGTTTGGGACAGGGGGCGCGAGAGCAGTACTTC
d_call: TRBD1; clone_size: -; j_call: TRBJ1-1; v_call: TRBV30; cdr3_aa: CAWTMTGGRWGAEAFF; cdr3_nt: TGTGCCTGGACTATGACAGGGGGCCGCTGGGGCGCTGAAGCTTTCTTT
d_call: TRBD2; clone_size: -; j_call: TRBJ2-7; v_call: TRBV27; cdr3_aa: CASSPIAGGLDEQYF; cdr3_nt: TGTGCCAGCAGTCCAATAGCGGGGGGTCTGGACGAGCAGTACTTC
d_call: TRBD1; clone_size: -; j_call: TRBJ1-4; v_call: TRBV7-9; cdr3_aa: CASSEGQRGTNEKLFF; cdr3_nt: TGTGCCAGCAGCGAGGGACAGCGCGGCACTAATGAAAAACTGTTTTTT
d_call: TRBD1; clone_size: -; j_call: TRBJ1-2; v_call: TRBV19; cdr3_aa: CASSISQGDYGYTF; cdr3_nt: TGTGCCAGTAGTATTTCACAGGGGGACTATGGCTACACCTTC
d_call: -; clone_size: -; j_call: TRBJ1-6; v_call: TRBV27; cdr3_aa: CASSLSLSSYNSPLHF; cdr3_nt: TGTGCCAGCAGTTTATCGCTGAGCTCCTATAATTCACCCCTCCACTTT
d_call: TRBD1; clone_size: -; j_call: TRBJ1-5; v_call: TRBV4-3; cdr3_aa: CASSPGQGSQPQHF; cdr3_nt: TGCGCCAGCAGCCCGGGACAGGGCAGCCAGCCCCAGCATTTT